This T cell receptor (beta chain) was recovered during a study of radiation and T cells in renal cell carcinoma (dated by TCRdb to about 2020). Regarding the study in general: The samples were drawn from a clinical trial, where primary renal cell carcinomas were treated with 15 Gy of stereotactic body radiation therapy and then removed by nephrectomy 4 weeks afterward. TCR beta sequencing covered around 50 samples in total, comprising roughly 25 tumors and around 27 peripheral blood samples. A total of 4 million to 5 million unique CDR3 nucleotide sequences, encoding more than 2 million unique CDR3 amino acid sequences, were found across all 50 or so samples. The investigation overall reported the following: Because pretreatment tumor biopsies were not available, the baseline intratumoral presence of clonotypes could not be determined. Because the trial had a single-armed design, the trial could not examine how radiation dose or scheduling affected the TCR repertoire. An increase in top tumor clonotypes in blood was observed from baseline to 2 weeks post-radiation, followed by contraction by 4 weeks, which was taken to suggest transient expansion of tumor-resident clones. Dynamics of the blood repertoire were not tracked past 4 weeks after treatment.

The sample's time point label, in plain terms: baseline pretreatment blood. The meaning of the sample's treatment or condition label: 15 Gy SBRT to primary tumor, nephrectomy 4 weeks later. Serial peripheral blood from radiation-treated patients was sampled at baseline, 2 weeks and 4 weeks after SBRT to track tumor-enriched clonotypes. Renal cell carcinoma with clear cell pathology was present in all patients. The QIAamp DNA Blood Mini Kit (Qiagen) was used to prepare genomic DNA for TCR sequencing. Only samples passing all quality control checks were included in the analyses. The junction shows trimming of 7 bases on V and 5 bases on J, and the gene matches do not reach 7 bases of it. The CDR1 and CDR2 encoded by the germline V gene are SQVTM and ANQGSEA. The CDR3, cysteine through phenylalanine, is 12 amino acids long. The read is trimmed to its CDR3 DNA, 36 bases read in frame from base 1. Following the manufacturer's recommendations, the immunoSEQ kit was used to generate TCR beta libraries from genomic DNA. For library preparation, a first multiplex PCR was performed with proprietary primers, followed by a second PCR in which unique barcodes were added, and bead cleanups were performed after each round. A positive control reaction and a negative control reaction, both provided in the kit, were run with every batch of samples. The final libraries underwent checking on an Agilent 4200 TapeStation D1000 ScreenTape, volumetric pooling, and quantification by qPCR. Sequencing was performed on an Illumina NextSeq500 with a MidOutput 150-cycle cartridge, and 156 Read1 and 15 Index1 cycles were run with kit custom primers. The pooled library was loaded at 1.0 pM, with a 20% PhiX control spiked in. In the original analysis: Vendor-processed data were analyzed in R, with a clonotype defined as all T cells sharing the same CDR3 nucleotide sequence. In the clone abundance analyses, frequencies in each sample were normalized to that sample's 10,000 most abundant clones. Before analysis, public T cell clones were removed, and these numbered fewer than six per sample on average. Tumor-enriched clonotypes and baseline blood-enriched clonotypes were defined as those with an abundance difference of at least 32-fold between compartments. A beta-binomial differential abundance model was used to identify clonotypes that expanded or contracted between blood time points. Tumor-blood repertoire similarity was measured with the Baroni-Urbani and Buser coefficient, and group comparisons used two-tailed Wilcoxon tests in R. TCRdb carries this immuneACCESS record with in-frame sequences only. Its versions omit some clonotypes, under half of them owing to an unresolved V gene in the studies checked, with the rest unexplained. V, J and clone size were drawn from that table, and D and trimming were deduced from the DNA. The sample yields 150,000 or so clones; roughly nine tenths were counted once. The ten largest clones take up around 4% of the sample.

As concerns this clone: It lacks a known antigen. Base qualities are missing; no much larger clone stands one base away.

The clonotype was recovered from an older woman with renal cell carcinoma. The rearranged segments are TRBV29-1 and TRBJ2-7, and 8 junctional nucleotides match TRBD1. The sample was blood, taken from a patient whose treatment included radiotherapy and nephrectomy. CDR3 loop: CSARTGTDEQYF. The DNA sequence follows: TGCAGCGCTCGGACAGGGACGGACGAGCAGTACTTC.